This T cell receptor beta chain was profiled in a study of glioma-infiltrating T cells after dendritic cell vaccination. At the level of the study: At biweekly intervals, patients got three intradermal dendritic cell vaccine injections.

V was shortened by 2 bases and J by 9 bases, with 11 bases between the two germline ends. From germline, CDR1 is SGHTA and CDR2 FQGTGA. CDR3 length: 14 amino acids. The time point is: after dendritic cell vaccination, including at tumor progression/relapse. No glioblastoma patient carried an isocitrate dehydrogenase mutation. PBMC were collected before vaccination, two weeks after the third vaccination, and at progression. Study results and caveats: Longer survival after dendritic cell vaccination followed higher pretreatment TIL content.

Profiling relied on immunoSEQ multiplex PCR, and the TCRdb table lists in-frame clones only, not all of them. The table includes roughly 87,000 clones, 75% to 90% detected once. With respect to this clone: Its antigen is not identified.

The specimen was blood, collected after dendritic cell vaccination. The TCR sequence derives from a human donor with glioblastoma. The chain employs TRBV7-3 and TRBJ1-6; maybe TRBD1 (5 bases). Here the CDR3 reads CASSLYQGGSPLHF. CDR3 bases: TGTGCCAGCAGCTTATATCAGGGTGGTTCACCCCTCCACTTT.